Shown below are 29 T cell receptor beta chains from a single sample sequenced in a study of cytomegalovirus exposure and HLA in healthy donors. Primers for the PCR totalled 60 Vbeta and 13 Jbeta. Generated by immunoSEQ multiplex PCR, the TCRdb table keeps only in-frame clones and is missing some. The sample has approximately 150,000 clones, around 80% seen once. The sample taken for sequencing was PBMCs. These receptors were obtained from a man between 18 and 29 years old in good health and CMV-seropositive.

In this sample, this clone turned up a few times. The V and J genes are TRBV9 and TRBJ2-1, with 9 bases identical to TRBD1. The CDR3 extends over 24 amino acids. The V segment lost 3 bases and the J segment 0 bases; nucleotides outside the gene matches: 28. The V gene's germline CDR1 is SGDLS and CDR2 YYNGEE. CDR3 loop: CASSGSGQGSVSSGERSSYNEQFF. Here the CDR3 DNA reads TGTGCCAGCAGCGGAAGTGGACAGGGGTCCGTCAGTAGCGGAGAAAGGAGCTCCTACAATGAGCAGTTCTTC.

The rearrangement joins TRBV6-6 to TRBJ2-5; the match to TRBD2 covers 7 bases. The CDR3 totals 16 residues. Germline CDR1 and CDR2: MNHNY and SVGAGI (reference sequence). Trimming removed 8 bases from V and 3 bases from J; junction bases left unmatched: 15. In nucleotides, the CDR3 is TGTGCCAGCCACGCCCATTCCGGGACTACCGAAGAGACCCAGTACTTC. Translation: CASHAHSGTTEETQYF.

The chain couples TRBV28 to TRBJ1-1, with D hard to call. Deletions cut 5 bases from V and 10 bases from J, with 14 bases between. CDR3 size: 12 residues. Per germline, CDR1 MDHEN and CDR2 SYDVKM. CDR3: CASSPLGSGAFF. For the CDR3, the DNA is TGTGCCAGCAGTCCCCTGGGTTCGGGAGCTTTCTTT.

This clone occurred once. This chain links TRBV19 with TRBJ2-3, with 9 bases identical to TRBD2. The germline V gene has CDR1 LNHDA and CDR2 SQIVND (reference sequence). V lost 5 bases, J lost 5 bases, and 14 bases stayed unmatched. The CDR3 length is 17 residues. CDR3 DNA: TGTGCCAGTAGTCCAAGGCGGGAGGGCCGGAGTAAAGATACGCAGTATTTT. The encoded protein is CASSPRREGRSKDTQYF.

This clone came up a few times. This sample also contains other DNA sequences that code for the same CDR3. This CDR3 reads CASSIGASTDTQYF. The DNA for the CDR3 is TGTGCCAGTAGTATCGGTGCGAGCACAGATACGCAGTATTTT. The J gene is TRBJ2-3, the V gene TRBV19; no clear D. The length of the CDR3 is 14 residues. Trimming left V 3 bases short and J 0 bases short, with 7 bases between. The V gene's germline CDR1 is LNHDA and CDR2 SQIVND (reference sequence).

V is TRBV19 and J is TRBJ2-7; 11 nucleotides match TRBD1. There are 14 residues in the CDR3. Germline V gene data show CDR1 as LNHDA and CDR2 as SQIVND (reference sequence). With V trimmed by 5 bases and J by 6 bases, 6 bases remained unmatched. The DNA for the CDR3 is TGTGCCAGTAGTCGTGGACAGGGGGCATCCGAGCAGTACTTC. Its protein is CASSRGQGASEQYF.

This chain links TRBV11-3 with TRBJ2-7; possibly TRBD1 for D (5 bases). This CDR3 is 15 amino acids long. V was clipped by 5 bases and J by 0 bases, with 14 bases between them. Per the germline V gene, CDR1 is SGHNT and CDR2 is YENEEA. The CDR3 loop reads CASSQGELASYEQYF. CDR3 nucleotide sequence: TGTGCCAGCAGCCAGGGCGAATTAGCCTCCTACGAGCAGTACTTC.

The CDR3, as DNA: TGTGCCAGCACCCGAAGGGGTTACTCGGGTGGCTACACCTTC. Translation gives CASTRRGYSGGYTF. The chain is built from TRBV27 and TRBJ1-2; D might be TRBD1 (5 bases). Germline CDR1 MNHEY, CDR2 SMNVEV (reference sequence). V lost 7 bases, J lost 7 bases, and 19 bases lay in between. The CDR3 length is 14 residues.

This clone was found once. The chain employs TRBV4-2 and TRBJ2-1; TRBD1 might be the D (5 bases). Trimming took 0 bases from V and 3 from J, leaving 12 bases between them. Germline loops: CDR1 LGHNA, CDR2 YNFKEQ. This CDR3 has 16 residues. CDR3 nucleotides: TGTGCCAGCAGCCAAGAAGGGGCAGGTATCTACAATGAGCAGTTCTTC. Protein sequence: CASSQEGAGIYNEQFF.

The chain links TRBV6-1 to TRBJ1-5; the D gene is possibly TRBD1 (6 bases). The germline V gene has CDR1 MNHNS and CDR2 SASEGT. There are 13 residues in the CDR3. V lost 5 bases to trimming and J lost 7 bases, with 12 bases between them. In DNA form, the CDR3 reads TGTGCCAGCAGTTATCAGGGGCACCAGCCCCAGCATTTT. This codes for CASSYQGHQPQHF.

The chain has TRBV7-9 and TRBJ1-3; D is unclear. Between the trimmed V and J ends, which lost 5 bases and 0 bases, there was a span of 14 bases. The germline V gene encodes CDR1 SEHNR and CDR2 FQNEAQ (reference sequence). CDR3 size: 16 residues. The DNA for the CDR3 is TGTGCCAGCAGCATCGAGACACTTAACTCTGGAAACACCATATATTTT. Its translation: CASSIETLNSGNTIYF.

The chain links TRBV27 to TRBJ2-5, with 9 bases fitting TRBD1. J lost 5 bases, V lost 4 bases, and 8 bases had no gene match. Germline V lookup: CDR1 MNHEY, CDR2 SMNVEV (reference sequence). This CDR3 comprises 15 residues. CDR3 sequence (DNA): TGTGCCAGCAGTTCCCGGACAGGGGTTTGGGAGACCCAGTACTTC. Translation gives CASSSRTGVWETQYF.

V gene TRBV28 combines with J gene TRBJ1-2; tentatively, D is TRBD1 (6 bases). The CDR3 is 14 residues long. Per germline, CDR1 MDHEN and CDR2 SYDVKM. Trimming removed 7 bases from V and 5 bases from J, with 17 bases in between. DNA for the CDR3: TGTGCCAGCACCCTAAAGGGGGTAGGGTATGGCTACACCTTC. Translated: CASTLKGVGYGYTF.

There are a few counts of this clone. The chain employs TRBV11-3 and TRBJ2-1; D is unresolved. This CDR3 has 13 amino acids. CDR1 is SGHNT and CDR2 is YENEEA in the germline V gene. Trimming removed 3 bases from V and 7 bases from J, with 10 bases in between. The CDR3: CASSLGQSNEQFF. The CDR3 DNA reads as TGTGCCAGCAGCTTGGGCCAATCTAATGAGCAGTTCTTC.

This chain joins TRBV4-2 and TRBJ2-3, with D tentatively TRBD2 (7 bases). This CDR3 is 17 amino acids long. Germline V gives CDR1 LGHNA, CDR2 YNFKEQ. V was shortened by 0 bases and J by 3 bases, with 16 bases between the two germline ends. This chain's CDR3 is CASSQELAGARTDTQYF. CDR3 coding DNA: TGTGCCAGCAGCCAAGAATTGGCGGGGGCTCGGACAGATACGCAGTATTTT.

The CDR3 region has the DNA TGCGCCAGCAGCCAGCGTACAGGGTCCGGCGGGGAGCTGTTTTTT. This sequence encodes CASSQRTGSGGELFF. This chain links TRBV4-1 with TRBJ2-2, with TRBD1 as a possible D gene (6 bases). Germline V gene sequence: CDR1 MGHRA, CDR2 YSYEKL. The CDR3 consists of 15 residues. The germline V and J ends were trimmed by 3 bases and 7 bases, with 15 bases remaining between them.

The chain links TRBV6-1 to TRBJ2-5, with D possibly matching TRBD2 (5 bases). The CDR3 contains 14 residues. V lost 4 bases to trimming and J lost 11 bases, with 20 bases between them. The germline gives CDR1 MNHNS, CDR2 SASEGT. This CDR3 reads CASSVRRMTREQYF. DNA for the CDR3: TGTGCCAGCAGTGTTAGGAGGATGACGCGAGAGCAGTACTTC.

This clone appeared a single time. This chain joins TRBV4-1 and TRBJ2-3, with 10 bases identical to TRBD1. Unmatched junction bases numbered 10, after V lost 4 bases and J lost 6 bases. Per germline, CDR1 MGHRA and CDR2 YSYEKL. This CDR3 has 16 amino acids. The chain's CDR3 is CASSLRPRDRGDTQYF. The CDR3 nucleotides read TGCGCCAGCAGCCTCCGTCCCCGGGACAGGGGCGATACGCAGTATTTT.

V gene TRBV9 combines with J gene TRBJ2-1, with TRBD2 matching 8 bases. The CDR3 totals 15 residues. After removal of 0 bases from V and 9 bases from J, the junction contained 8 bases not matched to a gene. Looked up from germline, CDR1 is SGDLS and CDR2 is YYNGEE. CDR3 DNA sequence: TGTGCCAGCAGCGTAGATCCGGGAGGGCCGGGTGAGCAGTTCTTC. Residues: CASSVDPGGPGEQFF.

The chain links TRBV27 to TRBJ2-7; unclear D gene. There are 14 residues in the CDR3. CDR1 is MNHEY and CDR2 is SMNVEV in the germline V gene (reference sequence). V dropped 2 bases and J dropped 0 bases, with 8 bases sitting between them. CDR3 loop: CASSLGQSSYEQYF. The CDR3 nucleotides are TGTGCCAGCAGTTTAGGGCAGAGCTCCTACGAGCAGTACTTC.

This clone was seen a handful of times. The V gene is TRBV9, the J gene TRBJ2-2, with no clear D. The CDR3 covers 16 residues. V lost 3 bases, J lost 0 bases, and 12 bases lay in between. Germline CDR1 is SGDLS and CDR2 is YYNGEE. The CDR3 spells CASSATLSANTGELFF. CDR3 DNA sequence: TGTGCCAGCAGCGCCACTCTATCGGCGAACACCGGGGAGCTGTTTTTT.

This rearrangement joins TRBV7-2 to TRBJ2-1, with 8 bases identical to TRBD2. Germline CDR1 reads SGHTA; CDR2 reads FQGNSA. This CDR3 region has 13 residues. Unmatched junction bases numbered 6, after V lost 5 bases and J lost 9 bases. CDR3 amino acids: CASSPGLVREQFF. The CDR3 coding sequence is TGTGCCAGCAGCCCGGGACTAGTGCGTGAGCAGTTCTTC.

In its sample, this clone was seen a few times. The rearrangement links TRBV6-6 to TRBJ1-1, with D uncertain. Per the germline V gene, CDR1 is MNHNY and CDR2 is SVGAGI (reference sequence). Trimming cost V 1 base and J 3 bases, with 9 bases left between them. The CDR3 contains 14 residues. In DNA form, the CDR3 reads TGTGCCAGCAGTTACTTGGGCAGTTACACTGAAGCTTTCTTT. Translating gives CASSYLGSYTEAFF.

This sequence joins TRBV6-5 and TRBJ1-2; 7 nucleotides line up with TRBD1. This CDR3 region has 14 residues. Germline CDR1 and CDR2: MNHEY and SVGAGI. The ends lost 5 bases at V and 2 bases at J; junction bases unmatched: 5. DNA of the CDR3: TGTGCCAGCAGTCGCCGGGACAGAAACTATGGCTACACCTTC. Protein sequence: CASSRRDRNYGYTF.

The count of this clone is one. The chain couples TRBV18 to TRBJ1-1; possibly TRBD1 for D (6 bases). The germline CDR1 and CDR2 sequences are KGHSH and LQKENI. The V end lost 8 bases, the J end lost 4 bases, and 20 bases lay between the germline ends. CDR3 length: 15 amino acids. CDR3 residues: CASVGGRGALTEAFF. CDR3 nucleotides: TGTGCCAGCGTCGGGGGCCGGGGGGCTCTCACTGAAGCTTTCTTT.

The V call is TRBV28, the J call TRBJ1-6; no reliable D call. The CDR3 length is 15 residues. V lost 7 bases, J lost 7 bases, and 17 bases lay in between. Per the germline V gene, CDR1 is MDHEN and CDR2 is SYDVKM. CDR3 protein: CASTRGGTGNSPLHF. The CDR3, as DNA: TGTGCCAGCACTCGAGGTGGAACGGGGAATTCACCCCTCCACTTT.

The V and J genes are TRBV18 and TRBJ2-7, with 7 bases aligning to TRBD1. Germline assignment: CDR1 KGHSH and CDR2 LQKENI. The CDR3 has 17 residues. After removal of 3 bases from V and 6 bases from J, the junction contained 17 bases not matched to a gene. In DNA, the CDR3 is TGTGCCAGCTCACCCTCCACAAACTCAGGGGGATTCTCCGAGCAGTACTTC. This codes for CASSPSTNSGGFSEQYF. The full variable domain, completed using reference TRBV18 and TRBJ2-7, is NAGVMQNPRHLVRRRGQEARLRCSPMKGHSHVYWYRQLPEEGLKFMVYLQKENIIDESGMPKERFSAEFPKEGPSILRIQQVVRGDSAAYFCASSPSTNSGGFSEQYFGPGTRLTVT.

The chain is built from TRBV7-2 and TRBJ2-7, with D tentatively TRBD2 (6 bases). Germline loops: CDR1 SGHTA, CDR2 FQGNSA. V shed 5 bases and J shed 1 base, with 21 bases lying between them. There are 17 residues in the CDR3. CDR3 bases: TGTGCCAGCAGCCAAACCGGCGGGGCCCTACTATCCTACGAGCAGTACTTC. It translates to CASSQTGGALLSYEQYF.

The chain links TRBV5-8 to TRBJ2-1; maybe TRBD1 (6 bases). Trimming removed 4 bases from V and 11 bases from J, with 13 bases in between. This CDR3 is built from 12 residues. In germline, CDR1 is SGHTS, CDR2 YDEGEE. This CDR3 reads CASSTYRDKQFF. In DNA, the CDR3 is TGTGCCAGCAGCACATACAGGGATAAGCAGTTCTTC. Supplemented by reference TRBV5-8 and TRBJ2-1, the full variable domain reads EAGVTQSPTHLIKTRGQQATLRCSPISGHTSVYWYQQALGLGLQFLLWYDEGEERNRGNFPPRFSGRQFPNYSSELNVNALELEDSALYLCASSTYRDKQFFGPGTRLTVL.